The sample holds a few counts of the clone carrying this T cell receptor beta chain. Germline loops: CDR1 MNHEY, CDR2 SVGEGT. V was cut by 6 bases and J by 7 bases, with 10 bases left in between. The CDR3 runs 11 residues. The entry originates in a study of blood T cell repertoires in COVID-19. The protocol was immunoSEQ multiplex PCR, while the TCRdb copy is restricted to in-frame clones and leaves out a portion. The sample shows some 150,000 clones, more than 75% of them seen only once. Sequencing input: peripheral blood. The origin of this receptor is a man in his forties or fifties with acute or convalescent COVID-19. The chain couples TRBV6-2 or TRBV6-3 to TRBJ2-7; D is undetermined. In DNA form, the CDR3 reads TGTGCCAGCAGCCGCGAGTTGGAGCAGTACTTC. Residues: CASSRELEQYF.